The following is a T cell receptor beta chain sequence with its context. The data originate from a study of blood T cell repertoires in COVID-19. Study summary: Acute and convalescent COVID-19 samples came from the United States, Italy and Spain. In each case, the material was cDNA or gDNA derived from T cells, B-cell-depleted T cells, or PBMCs.

Germline V gene data show CDR1 as KGHSH and CDR2 as LQKENI. The V gene lost 8 bases and the J gene lost 4 bases, with 14 bases spanning the gap. The CDR3 extends over 13 amino acids. Per the original methods: How many nucleated cells were present was estimated from reference gene primer amplification. TCRdb's copy holds only in-frame clones and misses some; the assay was immunoSEQ multiplex PCR. For V, J and clone size, that table is used; D and trimming come from the DNA. The table shows under 200,000 clones, with 79% occurring only once. Source material: peripheral blood. This sequence was found in a man between 60 and 75 years old with active or convalescent COVID-19. The V gene is TRBV18, the J gene TRBJ1-1; D not certain. CDR3 amino acids: CASRTSESTEAFF. CDR3 coding DNA: TGTGCCAGCCGTACATCGGAGAGCACTGAAGCTTTCTTT. The whole variable domain, remainder taken from reference TRBV18 and TRBJ1-1, is NAGVMQNPRHLVRRRGQEARLRCSPMKGHSHVYWYRQLPEEGLKFMVYLQKENIIDESGMPKERFSAEFPKEGPSILRIQQVVRGDSAAYFCASRTSESTEAFFGQGTRLTVV.